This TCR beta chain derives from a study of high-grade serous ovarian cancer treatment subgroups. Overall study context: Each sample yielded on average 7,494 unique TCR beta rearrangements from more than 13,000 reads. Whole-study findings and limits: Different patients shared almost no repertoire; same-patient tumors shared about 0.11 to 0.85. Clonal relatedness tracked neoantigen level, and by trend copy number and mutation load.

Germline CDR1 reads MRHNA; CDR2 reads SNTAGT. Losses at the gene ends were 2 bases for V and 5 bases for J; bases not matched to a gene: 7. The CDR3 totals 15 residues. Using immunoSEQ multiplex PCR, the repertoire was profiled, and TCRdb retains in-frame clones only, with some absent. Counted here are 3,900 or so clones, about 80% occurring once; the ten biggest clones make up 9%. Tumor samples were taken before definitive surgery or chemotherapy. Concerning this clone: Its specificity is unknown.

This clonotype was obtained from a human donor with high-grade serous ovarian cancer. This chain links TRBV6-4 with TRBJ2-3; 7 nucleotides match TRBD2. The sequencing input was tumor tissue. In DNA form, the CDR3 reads TGTGCCAGCAGTGACACACCGGGGGAGGGAGATACGCAGTATTTT. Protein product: CASSDTPGEGDTQYF.